This record covers a single TCR beta chain. Measured with immunoSEQ multiplex PCR; TCRdb has only the in-frame clones, and not every one. This sample has about 99,000 clones, with about 90% found just once. The entry originates in a study of blood T cell repertoires in COVID-19. Per the germline V gene, CDR1 is SNHLY and CDR2 is FYNNEI. V gave up 6 bases and J gave up 0 bases, with 12 bases separating them. The CDR3 covers 14 residues. Material for sequencing was peripheral blood. This TCR came from a human donor in a cohort sampled during active COVID-19. The chain couples TRBV2 to TRBJ2-7; TRBD1 might be the D (6 bases). The CDR3 is CASRTGSGSYEQYF. The CDR3, as DNA: TGTGCCAGCAGGACAGGCTCGGGCTCCTACGAGCAGTACTTC.